The 32 T cell receptor beta chains listed next were all sequenced from one sample in a study of human T cells and chemical hapten exposure. TCRdb reanalysed the RACE reads using MiXCR and keeps one entry per CDR3 protein. In the table there are about 80,000 distinct CDR3 sequences, 12% to 15% of which are singletons. Indicated time point: pre-sensitization, week 0. The treatment here: therapeutic diphenylcyclopropenone sensitization with weekly scalp DPC. Source: whole blood, taken in connection with sensitization to the hapten diphenylcyclopropenone (DPC). Receptor source: a woman aged 50 to 60 with alopecia areata. Some clones in this sample may be carry-over from other donors' samples.

This clonotype appeared a few times. The chain is built from TRBV27 and TRBJ2-7; 12 positions match TRBD1. The germline gives CDR1 MNHEY, CDR2 SMNVEV (reference sequence). The V and J ends lost 8 bases and 6 bases, in that order; junction bases with no gene match: 5. The CDR3 is 13 amino acids. For the CDR3, the DNA is TGTGCCAGCGTTGGGACAGGGGGCCGCGAGCAGTACTTC. Amino acids: CASVGTGGREQYF.

This clonotype was counted only a few times. The rearrangement joins TRBV28 to TRBJ2-7; the D is unclear. V was shortened by 3 bases and J by 3 bases, with 6 bases between the two germline ends. The CDR3 extends over 12 amino acids. Germline CDR1 is MDHEN and CDR2 is SYDVKM. DNA for the CDR3: TGTGCCAGCAGTTTGGACGGCTACGAGCAGTACTTC. Protein product: CASSLDGYEQYF.

This clonotype was detected a few times. The chain is built from TRBV20-1 and TRBJ2-7; TRBD2 aligns across 7 bases. CDR3 length equals 15 residues. CDR1 is DFQATT, CDR2 SNEGSKA, per germline (reference sequence). The trim removed 1 base at V and 6 bases at J, leaving 12 bases unmatched. The CDR3 loop reads CSARAFGGGRLEQYF. CDR3 DNA: TGCAGTGCTAGAGCCTTTGGGGGAGGGCGTCTCGAGCAGTACTTC.

This clonotype has just a few counts. This chain uses TRBV30 with TRBJ2-1, with D possibly being TRBD1 or TRBD2 (5 bases each). Germline CDR1 and CDR2: GTSNPN and SVGIG (reference sequence). The V gene lost 0 bases and the J gene lost 12 bases, with 18 bases spanning the gap. CDR3 length: 14 amino acids. CDR3 region: CAWSVQMGTRGQFF. CDR3 nucleotides: TGTGCCTGGAGTGTACAAATGGGTACTAGGGGGCAGTTCTTC.

This clonotype was observed many times. This chain uses TRBV7-8 with TRBJ2-7; D gene ambiguous. This CDR3 comprises 12 residues. The V end lost 5 bases, the J end lost 7 bases, and 12 bases lay between the germline ends. Germline V lookup: CDR1 SGHVS, CDR2 FQNEAQ. The DNA of the CDR3 is TGTGCCAGCAGCGCCATTCAGAGGGAGCAGTACTTC. Its protein is CASSAIQREQYF.

In its sample, this clonotype was seen a few times. CDR3: CSASPTGTGSGNTIYF. In nucleotides, the CDR3 is TGCAGTGCTAGTCCGACAGGGACCGGCTCTGGAAACACCATATATTTT. This chain uses TRBV20-1 with TRBJ1-3; 7 bases map to TRBD1. There are 16 residues in the CDR3. CDR1 and CDR2 (germline): DFQATT, SNEGSKA (reference sequence). J was trimmed by 0 bases and V by 3 bases; bases with no gene match: 8.

J is TRBJ1-5 and V is TRBV18; D is unclear. The CDR3 is made up of 15 amino acids. With 6 bases removed from V and 0 bases from J, the gap between germline ends came to 12 bases. Germline CDR1 and CDR2: KGHSH and LQKENI. The chain's CDR3 is CASSPEVNSNQPQHF. The CDR3 nucleotides are TGTGCCAGCTCCCCGGAGGTGAATAGCAATCAGCCCCAGCATTTT.

This clonotype was observed a handful of times. The rearrangement uses TRBV19 and TRBJ1-1, with 7 bases lining up with TRBD1. This CDR3 region has 20 residues. Germline lookup yields CDR1 LNHDA and CDR2 SQIVND (reference sequence). Trimming removed 3 bases from V and 0 bases from J; junction bases left unmatched: 19. CDR3 sequence reads: CASSIPQYRGRRDMNTEAFF. CDR3 nucleotides: TGTGCCAGTAGTATTCCCCAATACAGGGGTAGGAGGGACATGAACACTGAAGCTTTCTTT.

This rearrangement joins TRBV10-2 to TRBJ2-1; 9 nucleotides line up with TRBD2. Germline lookup yields CDR1 WSHSY and CDR2 SAAADI. V lost 6 bases to trimming and J lost 2 bases; unmatched junction nucleotides: 2. CDR3 size: 14 residues. CDR3 nucleotide sequence: TGCGCCAGCAGGGCTAGCGGGGCCTACAATGAGCAGTTCTTC. Its protein product is CASRASGAYNEQFF.

CDR3 nucleotides: TGCAGTGCTAGATCCATAAGTCTCCGCAGGGACCATAACACCTACGAGCAGTACTTC. Translating it yields CSARSISLRRDHNTYEQYF. The chain employs TRBV20-1 and TRBJ2-7; D may correspond to TRBD1 or TRBD2 (5 bases each). The CDR3 covers 19 residues. V was cut by 2 bases and J by 2 bases, with 28 bases left in between. Germline V gene data show CDR1 as DFQATT and CDR2 as SNEGSKA (reference sequence).

A few counts support this clonotype. This chain uses TRBV7-9 with TRBJ1-1, with 7 bases identical to TRBD1. The CDR3 spans 14 residues. The V gene end was trimmed by 7 bases and the J gene end by 6 bases; junction bases not matched to a gene: 11. Germline CDR1 is SEHNR and CDR2 is FQNEAQ (reference sequence). The CDR3 DNA reads TGTGCCAGCAACACAAAACAGGGGTTGGCTGAAGCTTTCTTT. Its translation is CASNTKQGLAEAFF.

This clonotype was seen a handful of times. The CDR3 nucleotides read TGTGCCACCACCGGGACAGAGGGGTACACTGAAGCTTTCTTT. Translating gives CATTGTEGYTEAFF. The chain combines TRBV10-3 with TRBJ1-1; 7 bases agree with TRBD1. V lost 10 bases to trimming and J lost 3 bases; unmatched junction nucleotides: 11. Germline V gene sequence: CDR1 ENHRY, CDR2 SYGVKD. There are 14 residues in the CDR3.

This clonotype showed up many times. The genes are TRBV2 and TRBJ1-2, with D unresolved. CDR1 and CDR2 from the germline V gene are SNHLY and FYNNEI. The CDR3 totals 14 residues. Trimming removed 6 bases from V and 5 bases from J, with 16 bases in between. The CDR3 is CASSRTEVMYGYTF. The CDR3, as DNA: TGTGCCAGCAGCCGTACGGAGGTTATGTATGGCTACACCTTC.

This chain uses TRBV5-1 with TRBJ1-1; TRBD1 matches 8 bases. From germline, CDR1 is SGHRS and CDR2 YFSETQ. The CDR3 runs to 17 residues. V shed 3 bases, J shed 0 bases, and the junction held 10 bases outside the gene matches. This CDR3 reads CASSWGTGTLMNTEAFF. The CDR3 nucleotides read TGCGCCAGCAGCTGGGGGACAGGAACGTTAATGAACACTGAAGCTTTCTTT. Combining the CDR3 with reference TRBV5-1 and TRBJ1-1 gives the whole variable domain KAGVTQTPRYLIKTRGQQVTLSCSPISGHRSVSWYQQTPGQGLQFLFEYFSETQRNKGNFPGRFSGRQFSNSRSEMNVSTLELGDSALYLCASSWGTGTLMNTEAFFGQGTRLTVV.

This clonotype appeared a few times. V and J are TRBV20-1 and TRBJ2-7; D unclear. Between the trimmed V and J ends, which lost 4 bases and 0 bases, there was a span of 10 bases. The CDR3 is 13 amino acids. Germline CDR1 and CDR2: DFQATT and SNEGSKA (reference sequence). The CDR3 is CSATGLSSYEQYF. Here the CDR3 DNA reads TGCAGTGCTACCGGCCTATCCTCCTACGAGCAGTACTTC.

The rearrangement joins TRBV11-1 to TRBJ1-1; D is unresolved. This CDR3 has 10 amino acids. The V end lost 8 bases, the J end lost 11 bases, and 12 bases lay between the germline ends. Germline loops: CDR1 SGHAT, CDR2 FQDESV (reference sequence). The CDR3 bases are TGTGCCAGCGCCGGGGTCAGGGCTTTCTTT. It yields the protein CASAGVRAFF.

V and J are TRBV7-2 and TRBJ1-5; 8 bases are shared with TRBD1. The CDR3 is 16 amino acids. Germline-derived CDR1 and CDR2 are SGHTA and FQGNSA. V lost 5 bases to trimming and J lost 2 bases; unmatched junction nucleotides: 8. The CDR3, as DNA: TGTGCCAGCAGCCCCCGGACAGGGAGGGGCAATCAGCCCCAGCATTTT. Amino acids: CASSPRTGRGNQPQHF.

The V and J genes are TRBV6-6 and TRBJ2-3; TRBD1 is a possible D gene (6 bases). This CDR3 has 18 residues. CDR1 and CDR2 from the germline V gene are MNHNY and SVGAGI (reference sequence). V was trimmed by 2 bases and J by 0 bases, leaving 18 bases between them. CDR3 DNA: TGTGCCAGCAGTTACCGACCCAGCAGGGGAACTAGCACAGATACGCAGTATTTT. Its protein is CASSYRPSRGTSTDTQYF.

As for this clonotype: Since the CDR3 does not end with the conserved phenylalanine or tryptophan, this likely comes from a read error. V gene TRBV7-9 combines with J gene TRBJ2-7, with a possible D match to TRBD1 (5 bases). Germline values: CDR1 SEHNR, CDR2 FQNEAQ (reference sequence). Trimming stripped 5 bases from V and 2 bases from J, with 16 bases between. The CDR3 sequence is 15 residues long. CDR3 sequence reads: CASSHRMTETYEQYS. CDR3 in DNA: TGTGCCAGCAGCCACCGGATGACAGAAACCTACGAGCAGTACTCC.

This clonotype was detected only a few times. The V call is TRBV11-2, the J call TRBJ2-1, with 12 bases that match TRBD2. From germline, CDR1 is SGHAT and CDR2 FQNNGV. The V segment lost 5 bases and the J segment 9 bases; nucleotides outside the gene matches: 8. The CDR3 totals 15 residues. The CDR3 coding sequence is TGTGCCAGCAGCACGACTAGCGGGGGTGTCAGTGAGCAGTTCTTC. The encoded protein is CASSTTSGGVSEQFF.

The chain is built from TRBV6-5 and TRBJ2-3, with D perhaps matching TRBD1 or TRBD2 (6 bases each). Trimming pared 2 bases from V and 2 bases from J, leaving 14 bases between. CDR3 length: 16 residues. CDR1 is MNHEY, CDR2 SVGAGI, per germline. CDR3 nucleotides: TGTGCCAGCAGTTACAGACGGGGGCAGGACACAGATACGCAGTATTTT. It specifies CASSYRRGQDTDTQYF.

This clonotype turned up a few times. The chain has TRBV30 and TRBJ1-6; the D gene is possibly TRBD1 (6 bases). The CDR3 loop spans 15 amino acids. Germline lookup yields CDR1 GTSNPN and CDR2 SVGIG (reference sequence). V was clipped by 0 bases and J by 10 bases, with 16 bases between them. CDR3 sequence (DNA): TGTGCCTGGAGTGTTAGCGTCCAGGGGCAGTCACCCCTCCACTTT. This gives the protein CAWSVSVQGQSPLHF.

In this sample, this clonotype turned up many times. V usage is TRBV27 and J usage is TRBJ2-7; D perhaps matches TRBD1 (5 bases). Trimming stripped 6 bases from V and 0 bases from J, with 12 bases between. CDR1 and CDR2 (germline): MNHEY, SMNVEV (reference sequence). The CDR3 spans 14 residues. The CDR3 reads CASRGVVGSYEQYF. CDR3 nucleotides: TGTGCCAGCAGAGGGGTAGTCGGCTCCTACGAGCAGTACTTC.

This CDR3 is CASSQGQGFQPQHF. As DNA, the CDR3 is TGCGCCAGCAGCCAAGGACAGGGTTTTCAGCCCCAGCATTTT. The chain is built from TRBV4-1 and TRBJ1-5; 7 nucleotides agree with TRBD1. The CDR3 loop spans 14 amino acids. The germline gives CDR1 MGHRA, CDR2 YSYEKL. With 1 base clipped from V and 6 bases from J, the junction kept 3 bases outside the gene matches.

With respect to this clonotype: A much larger clone is a single base away; this may be a read error. Since the CDR3 does not end with the conserved phenylalanine or tryptophan, this likely comes from a read error. V and J are TRBV11-2 and TRBJ2-3; 9 bases are a match to TRBD1. CDR3 length: 16 residues. V shed 2 bases and J 5 bases; nucleotides not matched to a gene: 8. Per the germline V gene, CDR1 is SGHAT and CDR2 is FQNNGV. The CDR3 bases are TGTGCCAGCAGCTTATCCAACAGGGGGCTTGGAGATACGCAGTATTTA. Translating gives CASSLSNRGLGDTQYL.

This clonotype was counted only a few times. The rearrangement links TRBV4-1 to TRBJ1-1; TRBD1 might be the D (5 bases). The V gene lost 6 bases and the J gene lost 2 bases, with 25 bases spanning the gap. The CDR3 extends over 18 amino acids. The germline gives CDR1 MGHRA, CDR2 YSYEKL. CDR3 nucleotides: TGCGCCAGCAGAGAAGAATATAAAGTGGGGGGAACTAACACTGAAGCTTTCTTT. The encoded protein is CASREEYKVGGTNTEAFF.

The CDR3 coding sequence is TGCAGTGCTAGAGATCACGTATGGGGGGACGTCTCCTACGAGCAGTACTTC. Encoded protein: CSARDHVWGDVSYEQYF. The chain is built from TRBV20-1 and TRBJ2-7; tentatively, D is TRBD2 (6 bases). The V and J ends lost 0 bases and 0 bases respectively, with 18 bases between them. Germline V gene data show CDR1 as DFQATT and CDR2 as SNEGSKA (reference sequence). The CDR3 covers 17 residues.

A few counts support this clonotype. V and J are TRBV20-1 and TRBJ1-5; D is ambiguous. The CDR3 runs to 12 residues. The V gene lost 5 bases and the J gene lost 2 bases, with 7 bases spanning the gap. The V gene's germline CDR1 is DFQATT and CDR2 SNEGSKA (reference sequence). The DNA of the CDR3 is TGCAGTGCTCGAAAGGGCAATCAGCCCCAGCATTTT. Protein sequence: CSARKGNQPQHF.

This chain links TRBV25-1 with TRBJ2-2, with 9 nucleotides matching TRBD2. V lost 4 bases, J lost 7 bases, and 7 bases stayed unmatched. Germline CDR1 MGHDK, CDR2 SYGVNS. This CDR3 is 15 amino acids long. In DNA, the CDR3 is TGTGCCAGCAGTGGAAGGGTACTAGCGGGCGGGGAGCTGTTTTTT. This encodes CASSGRVLAGGELFF. The full variable domain, in which reference TRBV25-1 and TRBJ2-2 provide the parts outside the CDR3, is EADIYQTPRYLVIGTGKKITLECSQTMGHDKMYWYQQDPGMELHLIHYSYGVNSTEKGDLSSESTVSRIRTEHFPLTLESARPSHTSQYLCASSGRVLAGGELFFGEGSRLTVL.

CDR3 in amino acids: CASSLDRSSYNEQFF. DNA of the CDR3: TGTGCCAGCAGTCTCGACAGGAGCTCCTACAATGAGCAGTTCTTC. This chain links TRBV6-5 with TRBJ2-1; possible D gene TRBD1, 6 bases. CDR3 length: 15 residues. Trimming removed 5 bases from V and 0 bases from J, with 11 bases in between. Germline-derived CDR1 and CDR2 are MNHEY and SVGAGI.

This chain connects TRBV3-1 to TRBJ1-1; D unclear. V lost 1 base, J lost 1 base, and 7 bases lay in between. The CDR3 loop spans 14 amino acids. The germline V gene encodes CDR1 LGHDT and CDR2 YNNKEL (reference sequence). The CDR3 region is CASSQGDRNTEAFF. In DNA form, the CDR3 reads TGTGCCAGCAGCCAAGGTGATAGGAACACTGAAGCTTTCTTT. Full variable domain (outside the CDR3, taken from reference TRBV3-1 and TRBJ1-1): DTAVSQTPKYLVTQMGNDKSIKCEQNLGHDTMYWYKQDSKKFLKIMFSYNNKELIINETVPNRFSPKSPDKAHLNLHINSLELGDSAVYFCASSQGDRNTEAFFGQGTRLTVV.

This clonotype was detected only a few times. V gene TRBV12-3 or TRBV12-4 combines with J gene TRBJ2-6; TRBD1 aligns across 9 bases. This CDR3 region has 17 residues. The V and J ends lost 6 bases and 2 bases, in that order; junction bases with no gene match: 8. Here the CDR3 reads CASSPGTGLAGANVLTF. The CDR3 DNA sequence: TGTGCCAGCAGCCCCGGGACAGGGTTGGCTGGGGCCAACGTCCTGACTTTC.